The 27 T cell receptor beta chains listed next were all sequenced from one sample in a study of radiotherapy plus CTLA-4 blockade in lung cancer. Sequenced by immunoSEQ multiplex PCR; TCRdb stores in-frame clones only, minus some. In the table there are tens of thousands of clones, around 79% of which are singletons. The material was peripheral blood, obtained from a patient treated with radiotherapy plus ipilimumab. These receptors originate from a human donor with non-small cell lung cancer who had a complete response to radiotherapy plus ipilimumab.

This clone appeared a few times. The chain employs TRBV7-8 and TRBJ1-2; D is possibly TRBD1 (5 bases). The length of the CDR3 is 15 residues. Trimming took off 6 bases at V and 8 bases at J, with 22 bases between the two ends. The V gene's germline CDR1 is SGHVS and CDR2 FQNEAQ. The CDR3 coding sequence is TGTGCCAGCAGAACTTTAGAGGGACGGCTCCCGGGCTACACCTTC. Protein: CASRTLEGRLPGYTF.

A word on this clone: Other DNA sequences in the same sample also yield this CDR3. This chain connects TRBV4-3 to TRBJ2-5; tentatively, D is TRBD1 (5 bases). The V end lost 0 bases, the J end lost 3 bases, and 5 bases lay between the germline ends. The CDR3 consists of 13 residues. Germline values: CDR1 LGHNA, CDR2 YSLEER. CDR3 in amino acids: CASSQDREETQYF. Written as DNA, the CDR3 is TGCGCCAGCAGCCAAGACAGGGAAGAGACCCAGTACTTC.

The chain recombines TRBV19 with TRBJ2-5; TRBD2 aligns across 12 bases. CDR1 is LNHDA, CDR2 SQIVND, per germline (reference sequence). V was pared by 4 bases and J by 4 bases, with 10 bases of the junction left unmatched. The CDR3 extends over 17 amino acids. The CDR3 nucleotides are TGTGCCAGTAGTAAAGATAGGCTGACTAGCGGGAGAGAGACCCAGTACTTC. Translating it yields CASSKDRLTSGRETQYF. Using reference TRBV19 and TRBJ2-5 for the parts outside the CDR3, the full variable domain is DGGITQSPKYLFRKEGQNVTLSCEQNLNHDAMYWYRQDPGQGLRLIYYSQIVNDFQKGDIAEGYSVSREKKESFPLTVTSAQKNPTAFYLCASSKDRLTSGRETQYFGPGTRLLVL.

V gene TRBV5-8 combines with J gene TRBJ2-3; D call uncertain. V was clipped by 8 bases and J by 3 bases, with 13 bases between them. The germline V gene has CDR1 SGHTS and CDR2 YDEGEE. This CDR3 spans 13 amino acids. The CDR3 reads CARTRRETDTQYF. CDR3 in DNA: TGTGCCAGGACTCGGAGAGAGACAGATACGCAGTATTTT.

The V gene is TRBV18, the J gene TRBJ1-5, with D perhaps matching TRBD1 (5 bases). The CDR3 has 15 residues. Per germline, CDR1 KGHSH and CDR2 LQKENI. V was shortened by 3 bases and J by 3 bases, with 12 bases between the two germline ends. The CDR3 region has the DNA TGTGCCAGCTCACCCGGGGAGGGACCCAATCAGCCCCAGCATTTT. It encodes CASSPGEGPNQPQHF.

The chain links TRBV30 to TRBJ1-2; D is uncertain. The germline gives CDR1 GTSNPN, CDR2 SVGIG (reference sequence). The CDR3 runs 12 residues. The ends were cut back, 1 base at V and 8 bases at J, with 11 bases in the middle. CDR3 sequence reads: CAWSAPPGGYTF. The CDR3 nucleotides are TGTGCCTGGAGTGCCCCTCCGGGGGGCTACACCTTC. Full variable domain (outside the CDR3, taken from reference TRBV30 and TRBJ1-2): SQTIHQWPATLVQPVGSPLSLECTVEGTSNPNLYWYRQAAGRGLQLLFYSVGIGQISSEVPQNLSASRPQDRQFILSSKKLLLSDSGFYLCAWSAPPGGYTFGSGTRLTVV.

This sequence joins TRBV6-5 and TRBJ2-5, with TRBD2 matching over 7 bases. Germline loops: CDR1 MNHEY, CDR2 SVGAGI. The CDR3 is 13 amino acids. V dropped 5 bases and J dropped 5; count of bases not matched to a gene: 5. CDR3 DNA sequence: TGTGCCAGCAGTCGTGGCGGGGGTGAGACCCAGTACTTC. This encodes CASSRGGGETQYF.

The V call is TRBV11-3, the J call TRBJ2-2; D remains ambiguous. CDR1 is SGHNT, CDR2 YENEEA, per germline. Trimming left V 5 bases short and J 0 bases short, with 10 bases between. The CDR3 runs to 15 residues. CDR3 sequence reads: CASSRDSTNTGELFF. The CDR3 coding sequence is TGTGCCAGCAGCAGAGACTCCACGAACACCGGGGAGCTGTTTTTT.

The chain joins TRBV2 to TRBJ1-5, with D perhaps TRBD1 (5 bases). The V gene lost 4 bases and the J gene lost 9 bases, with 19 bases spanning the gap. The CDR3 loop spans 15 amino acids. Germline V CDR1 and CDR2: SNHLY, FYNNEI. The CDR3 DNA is TGTGCCAGCAGTGTTCGGCAGAGAGGGACGGGGCCCCAGCATTTT. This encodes CASSVRQRGTGPQHF.

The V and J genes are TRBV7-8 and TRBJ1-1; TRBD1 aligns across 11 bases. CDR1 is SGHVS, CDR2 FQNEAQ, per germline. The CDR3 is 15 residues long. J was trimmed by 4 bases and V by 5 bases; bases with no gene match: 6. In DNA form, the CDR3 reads TGTGCCAGCAGCCTCCGGGACAGGGGGATCACTGAAGCTTTCTTT. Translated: CASSLRDRGITEAFF.

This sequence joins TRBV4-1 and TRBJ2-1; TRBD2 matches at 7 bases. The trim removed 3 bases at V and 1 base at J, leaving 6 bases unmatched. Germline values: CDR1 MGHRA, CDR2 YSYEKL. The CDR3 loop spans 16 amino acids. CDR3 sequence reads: CASSQGGSLSYNEQFF. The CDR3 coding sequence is TGCGCCAGCAGCCAGGGGGGGAGCTTATCCTACAATGAGCAGTTCTTC.

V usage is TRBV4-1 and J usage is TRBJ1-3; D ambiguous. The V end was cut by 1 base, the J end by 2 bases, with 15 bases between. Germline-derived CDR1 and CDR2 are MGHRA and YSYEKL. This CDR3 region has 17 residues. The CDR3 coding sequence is TGCGCCAGCAGCCAAGTGAGGACCCTTCCCCCTGGAAACACCATATATTTT. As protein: CASSQVRTLPPGNTIYF.

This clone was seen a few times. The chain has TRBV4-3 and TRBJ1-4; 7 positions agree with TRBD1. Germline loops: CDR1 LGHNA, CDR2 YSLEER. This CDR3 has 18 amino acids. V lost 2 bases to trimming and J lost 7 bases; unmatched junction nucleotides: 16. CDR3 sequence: CASSQWENRGVRFEKLFF. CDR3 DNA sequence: TGCGCCAGCAGCCAATGGGAAAACAGGGGCGTGAGGTTTGAAAAACTGTTTTTT.

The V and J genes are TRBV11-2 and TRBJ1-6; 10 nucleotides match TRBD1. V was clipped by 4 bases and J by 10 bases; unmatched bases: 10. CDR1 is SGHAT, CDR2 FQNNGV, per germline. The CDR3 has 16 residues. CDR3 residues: CASSYRDRGRGSPLHF. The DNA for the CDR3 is TGTGCCAGCAGCTACCGGGACAGGGGTAGAGGATCACCCCTCCACTTT. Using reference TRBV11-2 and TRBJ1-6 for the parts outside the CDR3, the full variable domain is EAGVAQSPRYKIIEKRQSVAFWCNPISGHATLYWYQQILGQGPKLLIQFQNNGVVDDSQLPKDRFSAERLKGVDSTLKIQPAKLEDSAVYLCASSYRDRGRGSPLHFGNGTRLTVT.

The DNA for the CDR3 is TGCGCCAGCAGCCAAGACGAAAACAGGCAGTTCTTC. Its protein product is CASSQDENRQFF. V usage is TRBV4-1 and J usage is TRBJ2-1; D is undetermined. The CDR3 extends over 12 amino acids. Trimming shortened V by 0 bases and J by 12 bases, and 9 bases separated the two germline ends. Germline CDR1 is MGHRA and CDR2 is YSYEKL.

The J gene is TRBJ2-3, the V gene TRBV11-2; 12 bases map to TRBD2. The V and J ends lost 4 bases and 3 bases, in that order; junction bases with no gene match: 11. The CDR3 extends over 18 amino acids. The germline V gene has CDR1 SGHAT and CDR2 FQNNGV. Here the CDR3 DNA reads TGTGCCAGCAGCTCCACGACTAGCGGGAGTCTACTGACAGATACGCAGTATTTT. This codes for CASSSTTSGSLLTDTQYF.

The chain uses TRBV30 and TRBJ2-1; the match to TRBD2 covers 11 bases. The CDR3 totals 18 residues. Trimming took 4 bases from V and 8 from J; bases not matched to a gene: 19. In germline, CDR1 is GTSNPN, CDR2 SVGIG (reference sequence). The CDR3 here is CAWNTGGLGLAGGYEQFF. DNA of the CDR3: TGTGCCTGGAATACAGGGGGCCTGGGGCTAGCGGGAGGTTATGAGCAGTTCTTC. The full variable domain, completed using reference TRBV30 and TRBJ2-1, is SQTIHQWPATLVQPVGSPLSLECTVEGTSNPNLYWYRQAAGRGLQLLFYSVGIGQISSEVPQNLSASRPQDRQFILSSKKLLLSDSGFYLCAWNTGGLGLAGGYEQFFGPGTRLTVL.

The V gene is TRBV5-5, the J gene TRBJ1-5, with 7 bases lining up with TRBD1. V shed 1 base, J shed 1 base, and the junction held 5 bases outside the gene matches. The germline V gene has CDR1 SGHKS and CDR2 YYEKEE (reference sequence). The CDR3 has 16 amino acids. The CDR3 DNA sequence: TGTGCCAGCAGCTTGAGGGGGCGAGGAAGCAATCAGCCCCAGCATTTT. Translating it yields CASSLRGRGSNQPQHF.

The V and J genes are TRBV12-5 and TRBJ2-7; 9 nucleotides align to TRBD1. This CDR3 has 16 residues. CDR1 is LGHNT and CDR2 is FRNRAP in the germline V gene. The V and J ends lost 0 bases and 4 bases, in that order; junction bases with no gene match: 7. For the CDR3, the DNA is TGTGCTAGTGGTTTGGTGGCCGGGGACAGGGTTTACGAGCAGTACTTC. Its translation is CASGLVAGDRVYEQYF.

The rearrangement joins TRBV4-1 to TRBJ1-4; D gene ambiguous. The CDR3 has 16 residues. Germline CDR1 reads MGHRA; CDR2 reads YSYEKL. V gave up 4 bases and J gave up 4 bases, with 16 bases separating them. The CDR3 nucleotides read TGCGCCAGCAGCCCTTCCTTTTTAGGGAGTAATGAAAAACTGTTTTTT. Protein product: CASSPSFLGSNEKLFF.

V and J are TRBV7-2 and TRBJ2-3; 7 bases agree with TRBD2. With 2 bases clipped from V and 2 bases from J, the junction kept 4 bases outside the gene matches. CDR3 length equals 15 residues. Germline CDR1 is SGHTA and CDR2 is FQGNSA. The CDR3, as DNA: TGTGCCAGCAGCTTACCTAGCGGAACCACAGATACGCAGTATTTT. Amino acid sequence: CASSLPSGTTDTQYF.

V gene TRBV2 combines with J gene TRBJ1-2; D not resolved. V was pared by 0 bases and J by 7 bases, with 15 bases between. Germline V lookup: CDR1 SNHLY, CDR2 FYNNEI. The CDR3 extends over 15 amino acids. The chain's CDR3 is CASSEALGGIPGYTF. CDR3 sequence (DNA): TGTGCCAGCAGTGAAGCGCTTGGAGGGATACCTGGCTACACCTTC.

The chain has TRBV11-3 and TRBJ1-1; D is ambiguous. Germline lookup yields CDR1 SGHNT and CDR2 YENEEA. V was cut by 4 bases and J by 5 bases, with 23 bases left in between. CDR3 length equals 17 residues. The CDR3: CASSSSGIAVAWTEAFF. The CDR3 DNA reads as TGTGCCAGCAGCTCCAGCGGGATTGCGGTCGCTTGGACTGAAGCTTTCTTT.

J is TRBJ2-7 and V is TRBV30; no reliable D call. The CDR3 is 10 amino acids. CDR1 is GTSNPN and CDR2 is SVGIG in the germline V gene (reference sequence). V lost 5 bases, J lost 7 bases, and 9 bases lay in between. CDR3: CAWGFGEQYF. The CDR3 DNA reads TGTGCCTGGGGATTCGGGGAGCAGTACTTC.

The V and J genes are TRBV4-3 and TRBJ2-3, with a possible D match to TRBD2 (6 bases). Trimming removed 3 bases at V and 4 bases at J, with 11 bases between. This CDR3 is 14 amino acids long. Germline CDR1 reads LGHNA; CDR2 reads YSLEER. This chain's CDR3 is CASSHLTRSDTQYF. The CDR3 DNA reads TGCGCCAGCAGCCATCTGACTAGATCAGATACGCAGTATTTT.

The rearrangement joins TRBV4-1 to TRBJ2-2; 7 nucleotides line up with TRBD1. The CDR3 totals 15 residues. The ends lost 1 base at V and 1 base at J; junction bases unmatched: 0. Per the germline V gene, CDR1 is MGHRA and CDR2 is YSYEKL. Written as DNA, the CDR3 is TGCGCCAGCAGCCAAGCAGGGGGGAACACCGGGGAGCTGTTTTTT. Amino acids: CASSQAGGNTGELFF.

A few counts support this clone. The CDR3 coding sequence is TGCGCCAGCAGCGTGACAGCTTCTGGAAACACCATATATTTT. Encoded protein: CASSVTASGNTIYF. The gene calls are TRBV5-1 and TRBJ1-3, with a weak D call TRBD1 (5 bases). The CDR3 runs to 14 residues. Looked up from germline, CDR1 is SGHRS and CDR2 is YFSETQ. V shed 4 bases and J shed 1 base, with 9 bases lying between them.